The sequence of this T cell receptor beta chain was determined in a study of blood T cell repertoires in COVID-19. Study-wide background: T cells, B-cell-depleted T cells, or PBMCs provided the cDNA or gDNA that served as material.

V was shortened by 10 bases and J by 0 bases, with 12 bases between the two germline ends. The CDR3 contains 13 residues. Germline CDR1 reads MDHEN; CDR2 reads SYDVKM. Profiled with immunoSEQ multiplex PCR; TCRdb holds only in-frame clones, not every one. Among 300,000 to 400,000 clones listed, around 89% were seen once. Patients in Seattle were enrolled during active infection, then followed longitudinally. This TCR was recovered from a woman between 25 and 40 years old with COVID-19, enrolled during active disease. This chain joins TRBV28 and TRBJ1-1; D remains unclear. Input material: peripheral blood. The DNA for the CDR3 is TGTGCCATTTTGACAAATATGAACACTGAAGCTTTCTTT. It translates to CAILTNMNTEAFF.